One and the same sample provided the 14 T cell receptor beta chains below, sequenced in a study of relationships among human T cell subsets. CD4+CD25+ regulatory T cells came from anti-CD25 bead selection of positively selected CD4+ cells. The T cell receptor alpha and beta CDR3 regions were amplified from mRNA by semiquantitative ARM-PCR. Exponential amplification used communal superprimers after tagged nested gene-specific primers in ARM-PCR. TCRdb passed the multiplex PCR reads through MiXCR, listing each CDR3 protein once. The sample lists about 14,000 distinct CDR3 sequences; 60% were seen once. The sample was Tregs sorted from blood. The receptor source for this set is a man aged 40-49 years in good health.

This clonotype was counted only a few times. The chain carries TRBV4-1 and TRBJ2-2, with D hard to call. With 9 bases removed from V and 0 bases from J, the gap between germline ends came to 20 bases. The V gene's germline CDR1 is MGHRA and CDR2 YSYEKL. The CDR3 is made up of 17 amino acids. CDR3 sequence (DNA): TGCGCCAGTACCCGGGTCCCGACACTTGCGAACACCGGGGAGCTGTTTTTT. Its translation: CASTRVPTLANTGELFF.

The chain joins TRBV6-5 to TRBJ2-1, with 8 positions matching TRBD2. Unmatched junction bases numbered 10, after V lost 5 bases and J lost 16 bases. The germline CDR1 and CDR2 sequences are MNHEY and SVGAGI. The CDR3 is 12 amino acids. The CDR3: CASSAPAGGCFF. The CDR3 DNA sequence: TGTGCCAGCAGTGCCCCTGCGGGGGGTTGTTTCTTC.

The chain employs TRBV20-1 and TRBJ2-7; TRBD1 is a possible D gene (5 bases). There are 12 residues in the CDR3. With 5 bases removed from V and 1 base from J, the gap between germline ends came to 9 bases. Germline CDR1 is DFQATT and CDR2 is SNEGSKA (reference sequence). CDR3 DNA: TGCAGTGCTCAGACAGCTTCCTACGAGCAGTACTTC. It is translated as CSAQTASYEQYF.

There are a few counts of this clonotype. This chain uses TRBV28 with TRBJ1-3; no clear D. From germline, CDR1 is MDHEN and CDR2 SYDVKM. Trimming removed 6 bases from V and 4 bases from J, with 16 bases in between. This CDR3 spans 15 amino acids. The CDR3 reads CASSPPWARGNTIYF. DNA for the CDR3: TGTGCCAGCAGCCCCCCCTGGGCTAGGGGAAACACCATATATTTT.

There are a few counts of this clonotype. V gene TRBV7-2 combines with J gene TRBJ2-1; D gene unclear. The germline CDR1 and CDR2 sequences are SGHTA and FQGNSA. This CDR3 is 14 amino acids long. V was shortened by 4 bases and J by 6 bases, with 13 bases between the two germline ends. The CDR3 sequence: CASSSSALGNEQFF. CDR3 DNA: TGTGCCAGCAGCTCCTCAGCCTTAGGCAATGAGCAGTTCTTC.

The V call is TRBV4-1, the J call TRBJ2-3; D unclear. The germline V gene has CDR1 MGHRA and CDR2 YSYEKL. Between the trimmed V and J ends, which lost 2 bases and 2 bases, there was a span of 5 bases. This CDR3 is built from 13 residues. The CDR3 region has the DNA TGCGCCAGCAGCCAAACAGCCACAGATACGCAGTATTTT. It translates to CASSQTATDTQYF.

The genes are TRBV6-1 and TRBJ2-5, with 7 positions matching TRBD1. The CDR3 has 15 residues. Germline CDR1 and CDR2: MNHNS and SASEGT. J was trimmed by 2 bases and V by 6 bases; bases with no gene match: 9. The CDR3 bases are TGTGCCAGCAGCTTACAGGGGACCGGGCAAGAGACCCAGTACTTC. Its translation is CASSLQGTGQETQYF.

This sequence joins TRBV7-8 and TRBJ2-4, with 12 nucleotides matching TRBD2. With 0 bases clipped from V and 9 bases from J, the junction kept 6 bases outside the gene matches. The germline V gene has CDR1 SGHVS and CDR2 FQNEAQ. The length of the CDR3 is 16 residues. The DNA for the CDR3 is TGTGCCAGCAGCTTAGCGCCCGGACTAGCGGGATCCATTCAGTACTTC. It codes for CASSLAPGLAGSIQYF.

The chain has TRBV12-3 or TRBV12-4 and TRBJ2-5; D remains ambiguous. The germline V and J ends were trimmed by 3 bases and 4 bases, with 3 bases remaining between them. The CDR3 length is 11 residues. The CDR3 nucleotides read TGTGCCAGCAGTTTTACAGAGACCCAGTACTTC. Protein product: CASSFTETQYF.

Points on this clonotype: The conserved final phenylalanine or tryptophan is absent from the CDR3, which likely points to a read error. The DNA is left out, because the CDR3 cannot be placed on it with certainty; the CDR3 is given as TCRdb lists it. The chain links TRBV18 to TRBJ1-2; the listed D gene, TRBD1, was not tested against the DNA. Germline CDR1 and CDR2: KGHSH and LQKENI. The CDR3 length equals 11 residues, ends included. This CDR3 is CASSPGQGVLL.

This sequence joins TRBV5-1 and TRBJ2-6, with unresolved D. V shed 6 bases and J shed 2 bases, with 12 bases lying between them. CDR1 SGHRS and CDR2 YFSETQ come from the germline V gene. This CDR3 contains 15 residues. The CDR3 DNA is TGCGCCAGCAACAAGGGTGGAGCTGGGGCCAACGTCCTGACTTTC. Protein: CASNKGGAGANVLTF.

This chain uses TRBV20-1 with TRBJ1-1, with a tentative D call TRBD1 (6 bases). Trimming left V 0 bases short and J 5 bases short, with 16 bases between. Germline lookup yields CDR1 DFQATT and CDR2 SNEGSKA (reference sequence). This CDR3 spans 15 amino acids. Here the CDR3 reads CSARDSGRGRTEAFF. The CDR3 DNA reads TGCAGTGCTAGAGATTCGGGCAGGGGAAGAACTGAAGCTTTCTTT.

This clonotype was found a few times. J is TRBJ2-7 and V is TRBV11-2; D perhaps matches TRBD2 (5 bases). V dropped 3 bases and J dropped 4 bases, with 10 bases sitting between them. This CDR3 spans 13 amino acids. The germline V gene encodes CDR1 SGHAT and CDR2 FQNNGV. CDR3 DNA: TGTGCCAGCAGCTTTAGAGGGAGATACGAGCAGTACTTC. Encoded protein: CASSFRGRYEQYF.

The chain joins TRBV11-1 to TRBJ1-2; D possibly corresponds to TRBD1 (5 bases). V was clipped by 1 base and J by 4 bases, with 10 bases between them. CDR1 and CDR2 from the germline V gene are SGHAT and FQDESV (reference sequence). The CDR3 runs to 14 residues. CDR3 coding DNA: TGTGCCAGCAGCTTAGACGAGGGGACCTATGGCTACACCTTC. This encodes CASSLDEGTYGYTF. Looking up the rest from reference TRBV11-1 and TRBJ1-2 gives the full variable domain: EAEVAQSPRYKITEKSQAVAFWCDPISGHATLYWYRQILGQGPELLVQFQDESVVDDSQLPKDRFSAERLKGVDSTLKIQPAELGDSAMYLCASSLDEGTYGYTFGSGTRLTVV.